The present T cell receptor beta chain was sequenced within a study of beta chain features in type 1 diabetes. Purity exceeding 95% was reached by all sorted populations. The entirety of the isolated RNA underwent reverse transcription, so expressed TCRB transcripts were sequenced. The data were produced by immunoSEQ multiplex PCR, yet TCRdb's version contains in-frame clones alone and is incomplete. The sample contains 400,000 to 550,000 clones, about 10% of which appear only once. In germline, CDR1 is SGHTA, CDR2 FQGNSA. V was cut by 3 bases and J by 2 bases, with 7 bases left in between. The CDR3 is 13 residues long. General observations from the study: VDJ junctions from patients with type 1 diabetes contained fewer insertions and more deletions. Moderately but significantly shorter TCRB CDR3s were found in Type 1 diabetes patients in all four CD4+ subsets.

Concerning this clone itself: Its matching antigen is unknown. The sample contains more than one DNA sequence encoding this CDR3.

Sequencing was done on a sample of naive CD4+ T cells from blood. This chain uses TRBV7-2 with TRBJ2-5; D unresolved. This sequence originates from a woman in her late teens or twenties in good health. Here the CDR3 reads CASSFGRQETQYF. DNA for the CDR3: TGTGCCAGCAGCTTCGGAAGACAAGAGACCCAGTACTTC.